The sequence of this T cell receptor (beta chain) was determined in a study of T cell responses to AZD1222 COVID-19 vaccine. As for this clone: Mismatch with germline at one junction end may stem from a read error.

This CDR3 region has 13 residues. Per the germline V gene, CDR1 is SGHVS and CDR2 is FNYEAQ. Here immunoSEQ multiplex PCR was the method, and the copy in TCRdb shows in-frame clones only, minus some. The data hold about 190,000 clones, with almost 95% observed a single time. The source was peripheral blood, collected on day 0 of AZD1222 vaccination. The source of this sequence is an adult in good health. The chain joins TRBV7-6 to TRBJ2-7, with D possibly TRBD2 on 5 matching bases. The CDR3, as DNA: TGTGCCAGCAGCCTAGCCAGCTCCTACGAGCAGTACTTC. It encodes CASSLASSYEQYF.